The rows below give T cell receptor beta chains drawn from one sample of a study of blood T cells in healthy people across ages. TCRdb re-called the 5' RACE reads through MiXCR, storing one row per CDR3 protein. The sample lists 910,000 or so distinct CDR3 sequences, roughly 51% occurring once. The sample was blood. These receptors all stem from a woman in her sixties in good health. Both conserved end residues are part of each CDR3. A D gene is named only where the DNA matches it firmly. Clone size, where shown, is once, few, many, or a class for clones that have expanded.

few,TRBV6-6,TRBJ1-2,NA,CASSYPQIVDGGGYTF,TGTGCCAGCAGTTACCCTCAGATCGTTGACGGTGGAGGCTACACCTTC
NA,TRBV7-7,TRBJ2-6,NA,CASSTARSGANVLTF,TGTGCCAGCAGCACGGCCCGATCGGGGGCCAACGTCCTGACTTTC
NA,TRBV6-1,TRBJ2-3,NA,CASYKKGTQDTQYF,TGTGCCAGCTACAAAAAAGGGACCCAAGATACGCAGTATTTT
few,TRBV6-5,TRBJ2-7,TRBD2,CASRKRDYSYEQYF,TGTGCCAGCAGGAAAAGGGACTACTCCTACGAGCAGTACTTC
NA,TRBV15,TRBJ2-7,TRBD1,CATSRDRVAYEQYF,TGTGCCACCAGCCGCGACAGGGTGGCCTACGAGCAGTACTTC
NA,TRBV13,TRBJ2-3,NA,CASSLIGSQFQDTQYF,TGTGCCAGCAGCTTAATTGGGAGCCAATTTCAGGATACGCAGTATTTT
few,TRBV12-3/TRBV12-4,TRBJ2-1,TRBD1,CASSLDRGIIYNEQFF,TGTGCCAGCAGTTTGGACAGGGGGATTATCTACAATGAGCAGTTCTTC
NA,TRBV28,TRBJ2-7,NA,CASSLGTLLYEQYF,TGTGCCAGCAGTTTAGGGACTTTACTCTACGAGCAGTACTTC
NA,TRBV20-1,TRBJ1-5,NA,CSASPPGSGGVMEYQPQHF,TGCAGTGCTAGCCCTCCAGGCAGTGGAGGGGTAATGGAATATCAGCCCCAGCATTTT
NA,TRBV28,TRBJ2-3,TRBD2,CASSPETSGRAADTQYF,TGTGCCAGCAGTCCGGAGACTAGCGGGAGGGCCGCAGATACGCAGTATTTT
few,TRBV4-2,TRBJ2-7,TRBD2,CASSQESGRPTYEQYF,TGTGCCAGCAGCCAAGAGAGCGGGAGACCCACCTACGAGCAGTACTTC
NA,TRBV12-3/TRBV12-4,TRBJ1-4,NA,CASSRRGAEEKLFF,TGTGCCAGCAGTCGGAGGGGGGCCGAAGAAAAACTGTTTTTT
NA,TRBV6-5,TRBJ1-4,NA,CASSYQQPVVGEKLFF,TGTGCCAGCAGTTATCAACAGCCAGTCGTTGGTGAAAAACTGTTTTTT
many,TRBV9,TRBJ2-3,TRBD1,CASSKGAQGDTQYF,TGTGCCAGCAGCAAGGGGGCGCAGGGAGATACGCAGTATTTT
few,TRBV14,TRBJ2-1,NA,CASSQDLIGNEQFF,TGTGCCAGCAGCCAAGATTTAATCGGAAATGAGCAGTTCTTC
NA,TRBV10-3,TRBJ1-1,NA,CAISEPGSRGTEAFF,TGTGCCATCAGTGAGCCTGGATCGAGGGGGACTGAAGCTTTCTTT
NA,TRBV4-3,TRBJ1-3,TRBD1,CASSPQDRGRLGNTIYF,TGCGCCAGCAGCCCCCAGGACAGGGGGCGCCTCGGAAACACCATATATTTT
NA,TRBV27,TRBJ2-3,NA,CASSNRGGDTQYF,TGTGCCAGCAGCAACAGGGGGGGAGATACGCAGTATTTT
few,TRBV12-3/TRBV12-4,TRBJ2-7,NA,CASSLTVESYEQYF,TGTGCCAGCAGTTTAACAGTGGAATCCTACGAGCAGTACTTC
NA,TRBV7-9,TRBJ2-5,NA,CASSRGQFWEQYF,TGTGCCAGCAGCCGTGGACAGTTCTGGGAGCAGTACTTC
NA,TRBV6-2/TRBV6-3,TRBJ2-5,TRBD2,CASSYSTSGSPETQYF,TGTGCCAGCAGTTACTCGACCAGCGGGAGCCCAGAGACCCAGTACTTC
few,TRBV4-2,TRBJ2-3,NA,CASSHQLAARTDTQYF,TGTGCCAGCAGCCACCAACTAGCAGCCCGCACAGATACGCAGTATTTT
few,TRBV6-5,TRBJ1-2,TRBD1,CASSGQGAGGYTF,TGTGCCAGCAGTGGACAGGGGGCAGGTGGCTACACCTTC
NA,TRBV27,TRBJ1-6,TRBD1,CASSLSKLPTGQGDFYNSPLHF,TGTGCCAGCAGTTTATCGAAGCTCCCCACTGGACAGGGAGACTTTTATAATTCACCCCTCCACTTT
NA,TRBV7-9,TRBJ2-5,TRBD1,CASSQRDRANERYF,TGTGCCAGCAGCCAGCGGGACAGGGCCAACGAGCGGTACTTC
NA,TRBV11-2,TRBJ2-7,NA,CASSLEMGPYEQYF,TGTGCCAGCAGCTTAGAGATGGGGCCCTACGAGCAGTACTTC
NA,TRBV7-2,TRBJ2-7,TRBD1,CASSSRGQGPYEQYF,TGTGCCAGCAGCTCGCGGGGACAGGGACCTTACGAGCAGTACTTC
once,TRBV20-1,TRBJ2-5,TRBD1,CSATAPGQVGETQYF,TGCAGTGCAACCGCCCCGGGACAGGTGGGAGAGACCCAGTACTTC
few,TRBV18,TRBJ1-2,NA,CASSLTQGRAGGYGYTF,TGTGCCAGCTCACTTACACAGGGACGAGCGGGTGGCTATGGCTACACCTTC
NA,TRBV5-5,TRBJ2-7,NA,CASSLRQGHSYEQYF,TGTGCCAGCAGCTTGCGCCAGGGTCACTCCTACGAGCAGTACTTC
NA,TRBV7-2,TRBJ2-7,NA,CASSLRTRAYEQYF,TGTGCCAGCAGCTTACGCACTAGGGCCTACGAGCAGTACTTC
few,TRBV7-6,TRBJ2-1,NA,CASSLESGIYNEQFF,TGTGCCAGCAGCTTAGAGAGCGGTATCTACAATGAGCAGTTCTTC
few,TRBV4-3,TRBJ1-4,TRBD1,CASSQFTGDEKLFF,TGCGCCAGCAGCCAATTTACAGGGGATGAAAAACTGTTTTTT
NA,TRBV4-3,TRBJ1-4,NA,CASSQEPDGATNEKLFF,TGCGCCAGCAGCCAAGAACCGGACGGAGCAACTAATGAAAAACTGTTTTTT
NA,TRBV3-1,TRBJ2-5,TRBD2,CASSARGLAGFSQYF,TGTGCCAGCAGCGCGAGGGGACTAGCGGGATTTAGCCAGTACTTC
NA,TRBV24-1,TRBJ2-3,NA,CTTSDSGNQIRSDTQYF,TGTACCACCAGTGACTCGGGGAACCAGATTAGGTCAGATACGCAGTATTTT
NA,TRBV5-1,TRBJ2-7,NA,CASSFIQGNFEQYF,TGCGCCAGCAGCTTTATCCAGGGGAATTTCGAGCAGTACTTC
NA,TRBV5-1,TRBJ2-7,TRBD1,CASSLIRTGPYEQYF,TGCGCCAGCAGCCTAATTAGGACAGGCCCCTACGAGCAGTACTTC
NA,TRBV29-1,TRBJ1-1,TRBD1,CSVRPTGMMNTEAFF,TGCAGCGTTAGGCCGACAGGGATGATGAACACTGAAGCTTTCTTT
NA,TRBV27,TRBJ1-1,NA,CASKRDPDFDTEAFF,TGTGCCAGCAAAAGGGACCCCGACTTTGACACTGAAGCTTTCTTT
few,TRBV7-2,TRBJ2-5,NA,CASSLTLGGGRGETQYF,TGTGCCAGCAGCTTGACTTTAGGGGGAGGACGGGGGGAGACCCAGTACTTC
once,TRBV14,TRBJ2-2,NA,CASSHGRTNTGELFF,TGTGCCAGCAGCCATGGCAGGACGAACACCGGGGAGCTGTTTTTT